One sample yielded the 26 T cell receptor beta chains listed below, sequenced in a study of control samples from healthy donors and cancer patients. Libraries were prepared by immunoSEQ multiplex PCR; TCRdb keeps only in-frame clonotypes and omits some of them. This table holds fewer than 200,000 clones, roughly 94% found once. Sequencing used PBMCs. The receptors originated from a man aged 55 to 69 with colorectal cancer.

This clone was picked up one time. The V call is TRBV19, the J call TRBJ2-1; TRBD1 or TRBD2 may be the D gene (5 bases each). Trimming took off 8 bases at V and 0 bases at J, with 14 bases between the two ends. There are 15 residues in the CDR3. Germline V lookup: CDR1 LNHDA, CDR2 SQIVND (reference sequence). For the CDR3, the DNA is TGTGCCAGTCGCAGCTGGGGGAGCTCCTACAATGAGCAGTTCTTC. Its protein is CASRSWGSSYNEQFF. The full variable domain, in which reference TRBV19 and TRBJ2-1 provide the parts outside the CDR3, is DGGITQSPKYLFRKEGQNVTLSCEQNLNHDAMYWYRQDPGQGLRLIYYSQIVNDFQKGDIAEGYSVSREKKESFPLTVTSAQKNPTAFYLCASRSWGSSYNEQFFGPGTRLTVL.

The rearrangement uses TRBV2 and TRBJ2-5; no clear D gene. CDR1 SNHLY and CDR2 FYNNEI come from the germline V gene. The ends were cut back, 2 bases at V and 5 bases at J, with 15 bases in the middle. The CDR3 is 15 residues long. The CDR3 protein is CASSERDAVGETQYF. CDR3 in DNA: TGTGCCAGCAGTGAACGCGACGCCGTGGGGGAGACCCAGTACTTC.

The chain uses TRBV7-9 and TRBJ2-7, with 8 bases fitting TRBD1. This CDR3 is 15 amino acids long. The germline CDR1 and CDR2 sequences are SEHNR and FQNEAQ (reference sequence). Losses at the gene ends were 5 bases for V and 0 bases for J; bases not matched to a gene: 6. CDR3 DNA sequence: TGTGCCAGCAGCCATGGACAGGGTTTCTCCTACGAGCAGTACTTC. This gives the protein CASSHGQGFSYEQYF.

The gene calls are TRBV30 and TRBJ1-5, with 11 positions matching TRBD1. The CDR3 has 15 residues. With V trimmed by 0 bases and J by 6 bases, 4 bases remained unmatched. CDR1 is GTSNPN and CDR2 is SVGIG in the germline V gene (reference sequence). CDR3 in amino acids: CAWSVGTGGSQPQHF. The DNA for the CDR3 is TGTGCCTGGAGTGTGGGGACAGGGGGGAGTCAGCCCCAGCATTTT.

The genes are TRBV7-2 and TRBJ2-5; no firm D call. V was trimmed by 2 bases and J by 4 bases, leaving 5 bases between them. CDR3 length: 12 residues. Per germline, CDR1 SGHTA and CDR2 FQGNSA. In DNA form, the CDR3 reads TGTGCCAGCAGCTTATATGGAGAGACCCAGTACTTC. This gives the protein CASSLYGETQYF. Looking up the rest from reference TRBV7-2 and TRBJ2-5 gives the full variable domain: GAGVSQSPSNKVTEKGKDVELRCDPISGHTALYWYRQSLGQGLEFLIYFQGNSAPDKSGLPSDRFSAERTGGSVSTLTIQRTQQEDSAVYLCASSLYGETQYFGPGTRLLVL.

With regard to this clone: The sample carries other DNA sequences with the same CDR3. The chain carries TRBV7-9 and TRBJ1-5; 8 bases align to TRBD1. This CDR3 is built from 14 residues. Germline V gives CDR1 SEHNR, CDR2 FQNEAQ (reference sequence). After removal of 5 bases from V and 2 bases from J, the junction contained 2 bases not matched to a gene. CDR3 DNA: TGTGCCAGCAGCGGACAGGGAGGCAATCAGCCCCAGCATTTT. As protein: CASSGQGGNQPQHF.

This chain connects TRBV25-1 to TRBJ1-6, with a weak D call TRBD1 (6 bases). Trimming took 1 base from V and 10 from J, leaving 14 bases between them. The CDR3 runs 15 residues. Germline assignment: CDR1 MGHDK and CDR2 SYGVNS. Written as DNA, the CDR3 is TGTGCCAGCAGTGAATTGAGTCAGGGGAACTCACCCCTCCACTTT. Residues: CASSELSQGNSPLHF.

V gene TRBV19 combines with J gene TRBJ1-5; 7 bases are a match to TRBD1. The CDR3 runs to 13 residues. V lost 11 bases, J lost 1 base, and 5 bases stayed unmatched. Looked up from germline, CDR1 is LNHDA and CDR2 is SQIVND (reference sequence). This CDR3 reads CAAKGQSNQPQHF. In nucleotides, the CDR3 is TGTGCCGCTAAGGGACAGAGCAATCAGCCCCAGCATTTT.

The chain joins TRBV27 to TRBJ2-7, with 8 bases identical to TRBD2. This CDR3 comprises 15 residues. Germline CDR1 reads MNHEY; CDR2 reads SMNVEV (reference sequence). J lost 3 bases, V lost 4 bases, and 8 bases had no gene match. CDR3 amino acids: CASSSHPRGGYEQYF. CDR3 DNA: TGTGCCAGCAGTTCGCACCCACGGGGGGGCTACGAGCAGTACTTC.

The rearrangement joins TRBV6-4 to TRBJ2-7; 12 bases are a match to TRBD1. Germline loops: CDR1 MRHNA, CDR2 SNTAGT. This CDR3 has 15 residues. The junction had 5 bases not matched to a gene; V was cut back by 4 bases and J by 4 bases. CDR3 nucleotides: TGTGCCAGCAGTGTAAGGGACAGGGGGCCTTACGAGCAGTACTTC. This translates into CASSVRDRGPYEQYF.

The chain joins TRBV27 to TRBJ2-7, with D unresolved. The CDR3 loop spans 11 amino acids. CDR1 and CDR2 (germline): MNHEY, SMNVEV (reference sequence). The V gene lost 3 bases and the J gene lost 7 bases, with 7 bases spanning the gap. In DNA form, the CDR3 reads TGTGCCAGCAGTTTCCCCCCGGAGCAGTACTTC. Its protein product is CASSFPPEQYF.

The chain is built from TRBV18 and TRBJ2-1; tentative D call: TRBD1 (5 bases). CDR1 is KGHSH, CDR2 LQKENI, per germline. The CDR3 is made up of 15 amino acids. Trimming shortened V by 6 bases and J by 6 bases, and 18 bases separated the two germline ends. This CDR3 reads CASSTNSRVGNEQFF. The CDR3 DNA follows: TGTGCCAGCTCCACCAACAGCAGGGTGGGCAATGAGCAGTTCTTC.

The V and J genes are TRBV27 and TRBJ2-7; perhaps D is TRBD1 or TRBD2 (5 bases each). The CDR3 has 12 residues. Deletions cut 6 bases from V and 4 bases from J, with 10 bases between. The germline V gene encodes CDR1 MNHEY and CDR2 SMNVEV (reference sequence). CDR3 nucleotides: TGTGCCAGCAGCTCTGGGGGTTACGAGCAGTACTTC. Translating gives CASSSGGYEQYF.

This sequence joins TRBV10-3 and TRBJ2-3; TRBD2 matches at 8 bases. The CDR3 loop spans 18 amino acids. CDR1 and CDR2 from the germline V gene are ENHRY and SYGVKD. V was clipped by 0 bases and J by 2 bases; unmatched bases: 10. CDR3 residues: CAISESPGGNGLTDTQYF. CDR3 nucleotides: TGTGCCATCAGTGAGTCCCCGGGGGGGAATGGTCTCACAGATACGCAGTATTTT.

The rearrangement uses TRBV30 and TRBJ1-6; a possible D gene is TRBD1 (6 bases). This CDR3 has 15 residues. Germline values: CDR1 GTSNPN, CDR2 SVGIG (reference sequence). V was cut by 4 bases and J by 0 bases, with 10 bases left in between. The CDR3 bases are TGTGCCTGGAAAGGGGGAGGCTCCTATAATTCACCCCTCCACTTT. It is translated as CAWKGGGSYNSPLHF.

This clone is a singleton in its sample. The chain uses TRBV19 and TRBJ2-3, with 13 bases aligning to TRBD2. This CDR3 spans 15 amino acids. Germline V lookup: CDR1 LNHDA, CDR2 SQIVND (reference sequence). V lost 5 bases, J lost 6 bases, and 5 bases stayed unmatched. The CDR3 DNA reads TGTGCCAGTAGTCCAACTAGCGGGGGGGCGGATACGCAGTATTTT. It translates to CASSPTSGGADTQYF.

The rearrangement links TRBV6-5 to TRBJ2-7; tentatively, D is TRBD1 (6 bases). The CDR3 runs 13 residues. V lost 7 bases to trimming and J lost 0 bases, with 10 bases between them. Germline loops: CDR1 MNHEY, CDR2 SVGAGI. CDR3 sequence reads: CASNAGVSYEQYF. The CDR3 DNA reads as TGTGCCAGCAATGCAGGGGTCTCCTACGAGCAGTACTTC.

The chain is built from TRBV7-2 and TRBJ2-7; 7 positions match TRBD1. The germline V gene encodes CDR1 SGHTA and CDR2 FQGNSA. This CDR3 is 14 amino acids long. The V gene end was trimmed by 3 bases and the J gene end by 4 bases; junction bases not matched to a gene: 6. The CDR3 reads CASSFPTTGYEQYF. The CDR3, as DNA: TGTGCCAGCAGCTTCCCAACGACAGGGTACGAGCAGTACTTC. Full variable domain (rest looked up from reference TRBV7-2 and TRBJ2-7): GAGVSQSPSNKVTEKGKDVELRCDPISGHTALYWYRQSLGQGLEFLIYFQGNSAPDKSGLPSDRFSAERTGGSVSTLTIQRTQQEDSAVYLCASSFPTTGYEQYFGPGTRLTVT.

The chain uses TRBV27 and TRBJ1-5; 8 bases match TRBD1. The V and J ends lost 11 bases and 2 bases, in that order; junction bases with no gene match: 5. This CDR3 is 13 amino acids long. The germline CDR1 and CDR2 sequences are MNHEY and SMNVEV (reference sequence). The chain's CDR3 is CAAGTGGNQPQHF. The CDR3 bases are TGTGCCGCTGGGACAGGCGGCAATCAGCCCCAGCATTTT.

This clone was counted a single time. V is TRBV9 and J is TRBJ2-3; 7 bases are a match to TRBD1. J gave up 8 bases and V 2 bases, and 2 bases lay outside the gene matches. CDR1 is SGDLS, CDR2 YYNGEE, per germline. CDR3 length: 12 residues. The CDR3 loop reads CASSVPGGTQYF. For the CDR3, the DNA is TGTGCCAGCAGCGTCCCAGGGGGTACGCAGTATTTT.

This chain connects TRBV6-5 to TRBJ2-2; no firm D call. V lost 4 bases and J lost 6, with 12 bases in between. Germline-derived CDR1 and CDR2 are MNHEY and SVGAGI. The CDR3 is made up of 14 amino acids. Here the CDR3 DNA reads TGTGCCAGCAGTTCTCAATGGACGGCCGGGGAGCTGTTTTTT. Translated, it gives CASSSQWTAGELFF.

This sequence joins TRBV24-1 and TRBJ1-1; D is undetermined. V lost 12 bases and J lost 0, with 13 bases in between. This CDR3 spans 13 amino acids. The germline V gene has CDR1 KGHDR and CDR2 SFDVKD. The CDR3 sequence: CAPPSLMNTEAFF. The DNA of the CDR3 is TGTGCCCCGCCGTCGCTAATGAACACTGAAGCTTTCTTT.

V is TRBV9 and J is TRBJ2-3, with D perhaps matching TRBD1 (6 bases). The CDR3 is 15 residues long. V was cut by 2 bases and J by 3 bases, with 13 bases left in between. In germline, CDR1 is SGDLS, CDR2 YYNGEE. The CDR3 DNA follows: TGTGCCAGCAGCGTTGAAGCCAGGGGAACAGATACGCAGTATTTT. Its translation is CASSVEARGTDTQYF.

This chain connects TRBV24-1 to TRBJ1-2, with D perhaps TRBD1 (6 bases). This CDR3 spans 14 amino acids. The germline CDR1 and CDR2 sequences are KGHDR and SFDVKD. V lost 4 bases, J lost 6 bases, and 14 bases lay in between. The CDR3 loop reads CATSDPGTMHGYTF. CDR3 nucleotides: TGTGCCACCAGTGACCCCGGGACAATGCATGGCTACACCTTC.

J is TRBJ1-5 and V is TRBV5-8; D is perhaps TRBD1 (6 bases). The V gene's germline CDR1 is SGHTS and CDR2 YDEGEE. V lost 4 bases and J lost 7, with 18 bases in between. This CDR3 comprises 15 residues. The CDR3: CASSPYLGAGQPQHF. The CDR3 coding sequence is TGTGCCAGCAGCCCCTACTTGGGGGCCGGACAGCCCCAGCATTTT.

This clone was seen a handful of times. DNA of the CDR3: TGTGCCAGCAAAGACAGGGTAGGAACTGAAGCTTTCTTT. Translation: CASKDRVGTEAFF. The chain uses TRBV6-5 and TRBJ1-1; 7 nucleotides align to TRBD1. The V segment lost 7 bases and the J segment 5 bases; nucleotides outside the gene matches: 7. The length of the CDR3 is 13 residues. The germline V gene has CDR1 MNHEY and CDR2 SVGAGI.